The T cell receptor (beta chain) described here comes from a study of CD8 T cells in ankylosing spondylitis. The CDR3 contains 15 residues. Germline lookup yields CDR1 SEHNR and CDR2 FQNEAQ (reference sequence). Trimming removed 5 bases from V and 8 bases from J, with 18 bases in between. Ten or more counts support this clonotype. Antigen: not known. TCRdb processed the 5' RACE reads anew with MiXCR; each CDR3 protein has one entry. The sample carries approximately 340,000 distinct CDR3 sequences, around 15% recorded once. Findings and limits, study-wide: Typical of ankylosing spondylitis blood, it appeared, was a TCR beta motif of several highly homologous variants. Peripheral blood held disease-linked clones only at relatively low frequency, and these were CD8+.

The clonotype was recovered from a male donor with ankylosing spondylitis or in good health (not recorded which). The source material was blood, either unsorted or a sorted T cell fraction (not recorded which). This rearrangement joins TRBV7-9 to TRBJ1-4; TRBD1 is a possible D gene (6 bases). CDR3 in DNA: TGTGCCAGCAGCAACCCAGGGGTGGACGTGGAAAAACTGTTTTTT. Encoded protein: CASSNPGVDVEKLFF.